Presented here are 30 T cell receptor beta chains from one specimen sequenced in a study of blood T cell repertoires in COVID-19. The protocol was immunoSEQ multiplex PCR, while the TCRdb copy is restricted to in-frame clones and leaves out a portion. In the table there are some 380,000 clones, roughly 87% of which are singletons. Sequencing used PBMCs or T cells enriched from blood (not recorded which). The origin of the receptors is a woman aged 40 to 49 with acute COVID-19.

The rearrangement links TRBV21-1 to TRBJ2-7; TRBD1, the table's D call, was not compared with the DNA. TRBV21-1 is listed as a pseudogene. The CDR3 totals 20 residues. This CDR3 reads CASSKTTTRRQGHSYYEQYF. The CDR3 DNA sequence: TGTGCCAGCAGCAAGACTACTACCAGAAGACAGGGCCACTCCTACTACGAGCAGTACTTC.

The genes are TRBV7-8 and TRBJ1-5, with 7 bases that match TRBD1. From germline, CDR1 is SGHVS and CDR2 FQNEAQ. The CDR3 is made up of 16 amino acids. J gave up 0 bases and V 4 bases, and 6 bases lay outside the gene matches. DNA of the CDR3: TGTGCCAGCAGCTCCGGGACAGAATATAGCAATCAGCCCCAGCATTTT. Its translation: CASSSGTEYSNQPQHF. Looking up the rest from reference TRBV7-8 and TRBJ1-5 gives the full variable domain: GAGVSQSPRYKVAKRGQDVALRCDPISGHVSLFWYQQALGQGPEFLTYFQNEAQLDKSGLPSDRFFAERPEGSVSTLKIQRTQQEDSAVYLCASSSGTEYSNQPQHFGDGTRLSIL.

The chain recombines TRBV9 with TRBJ2-3; D is uncertain. Germline assignment: CDR1 SGDLS and CDR2 YYNGEE. CDR3 length: 16 residues. Trimming removed 0 bases at V and 2 bases at J, with 13 bases between. This CDR3 reads CASSVDVDIYTDTQYF. The CDR3 DNA reads TGTGCCAGCAGCGTAGACGTTGACATTTACACAGATACGCAGTATTTT.

The J gene is TRBJ2-7, the V gene TRBV7-8, with D uncertain. V lost 2 bases and J lost 3, with 8 bases in between. CDR1 SGHVS and CDR2 FQNEAQ come from the germline V gene. The CDR3 has 13 amino acids. The CDR3, as DNA: TGTGCCAGCAGCTTAAAACCCAGCTACGAGCAGTACTTC. The encoded protein is CASSLKPSYEQYF.

The V call is TRBV7-8, the J call TRBJ1-2; no clear D. The V and J ends lost 5 bases and 4 bases respectively, with 14 bases between them. Germline V gene lookup returns CDR1 SGHVS and CDR2 FQNEAQ. This CDR3 is 14 amino acids long. CDR3 sequence reads: CASSIRESAYGYTF. CDR3 sequence (DNA): TGTGCCAGCAGCATCCGGGAGAGCGCCTATGGCTACACCTTC.

This rearrangement joins TRBV6-5 to TRBJ2-1; D call uncertain. The CDR3 covers 16 residues. Trimming stripped 0 bases from V and 0 bases from J, with 9 bases between. Germline V gene data show CDR1 as MNHEY and CDR2 as SVGAGI. The CDR3 sequence: CASSYSRWSSYNEQFF. The DNA for the CDR3 is TGTGCCAGCAGTTACTCGAGGTGGAGCTCCTACAATGAGCAGTTCTTC.

The chain employs TRBV3-1 (or the pseudogene TRBV3-2) and TRBJ1-1, with D perhaps matching TRBD1 (5 bases). The germline V and J ends were trimmed by 0 bases and 8 bases, with 13 bases remaining between them. This CDR3 comprises 14 residues. Germline assignment: CDR1 LGHDT and CDR2 YNNKEL (reference sequence). The CDR3 loop reads CASSQDLRAAEAFF. The CDR3 DNA reads as TGTGCCAGCAGCCAAGATCTCAGGGCGGCCGAAGCTTTCTTT.

The chain has TRBV19 and TRBJ1-3; 10 bases are shared with TRBD1. CDR1 LNHDA and CDR2 SQIVND come from the germline V gene (reference sequence). The CDR3 contains 14 residues. The V and J ends lost 5 bases and 7 bases, in that order; junction bases with no gene match: 5. CDR3 loop: CASSGQGVLNTIYF. CDR3 DNA: TGTGCCAGTAGTGGACAGGGGGTATTGAACACCATATATTTT.

The rearrangement uses TRBV18 and TRBJ2-2, with D perhaps matching TRBD1 (5 bases). Looked up from germline, CDR1 is KGHSH and CDR2 is LQKENI. The CDR3 has 14 residues. Between the trimmed V and J ends, which lost 2 bases and 7 bases, there was a span of 11 bases. This CDR3 reads CASSPNPQGGELFF. CDR3 nucleotides: TGTGCCAGCTCACCAAATCCTCAGGGCGGGGAGCTGTTTTTT. The whole variable domain, filled in from reference TRBV18 and TRBJ2-2, reads NAGVMQNPRHLVRRRGQEARLRCSPMKGHSHVYWYRQLPEEGLKFMVYLQKENIIDESGMPKERFSAEFPKEGPSILRIQQVVRGDSAAYFCASSPNPQGGELFFGEGSRLTVL.

This rearrangement joins TRBV3-1 (or the pseudogene TRBV3-2) to TRBJ1-5; D is uncertain. With 0 bases removed from V and 2 bases from J, the gap between germline ends came to 5 bases. This CDR3 contains 14 residues. The germline gives CDR1 LGHDT, CDR2 YNNKEL (reference sequence). The CDR3 bases are TGTGCCAGCAGCCAAGATCTTGGCAATCAGCCCCAGCATTTT. Protein product: CASSQDLGNQPQHF.

The V call is TRBV3-1 (or the pseudogene TRBV3-2), the J call TRBJ1-2; D not resolved. The V gene lost 4 bases and the J gene lost 0 bases, with 12 bases spanning the gap. The germline V gene has CDR1 LGHDT and CDR2 YNNKEL (reference sequence). The length of the CDR3 is 15 residues. Here the CDR3 DNA reads TGTGCCAGCAGCCTGACGGGGTTGGCTAACTATGGCTACACCTTC. Amino acid sequence: CASSLTGLANYGYTF.

The chain recombines TRBV18 with TRBJ1-3, with D possibly matching TRBD1 (5 bases). V lost 3 bases and J 3 bases, leaving 15 bases between the germline ends. CDR3 length: 16 amino acids. In germline, CDR1 is KGHSH, CDR2 LQKENI. This chain's CDR3 is CASSPSADTFGNTIYF. The CDR3 bases are TGTGCCAGCTCACCGTCGGCGGACACTTTTGGAAACACCATATATTTT. The full variable domain, completed using reference TRBV18 and TRBJ1-3, is NAGVMQNPRHLVRRRGQEARLRCSPMKGHSHVYWYRQLPEEGLKFMVYLQKENIIDESGMPKERFSAEFPKEGPSILRIQQVVRGDSAAYFCASSPSADTFGNTIYFGEGSWLTVV.

The gene calls are TRBV12-3 or TRBV12-4 and TRBJ1-2; a weak D match, TRBD1 (5 bases). CDR3 length equals 13 residues. V lost 1 base to trimming and J lost 6 bases, with 9 bases between them. The CDR3 DNA follows: TGTGCCAGCAGTTTAGGACAGAAGAATGGCTACACCTTC. Translation gives CASSLGQKNGYTF.

V usage is TRBV19 and J usage is TRBJ1-1; 12 positions agree with TRBD1. Trimming took 4 bases from V and 1 from J; bases not matched to a gene: 4. The germline CDR1 and CDR2 sequences are LNHDA and SQIVND (reference sequence). The CDR3 length is 16 residues. The CDR3 here is CASSTGQGAPNTEAFF. DNA for the CDR3: TGTGCCAGTAGTACGGGACAGGGGGCACCGAACACTGAAGCTTTCTTT.

The chain has TRBV6-5 and TRBJ2-1; TRBD2 might be the D (6 bases). Looked up from germline, CDR1 is MNHEY and CDR2 is SVGAGI. The CDR3 extends over 15 amino acids. V was pared by 6 bases and J by 3 bases, with 15 bases between. Here the CDR3 reads CASSPTYGGYNEQFF. The CDR3 coding sequence is TGTGCCAGCAGCCCCACCTACGGGGGCTACAATGAGCAGTTCTTC.

The chain combines TRBV5-1 with TRBJ1-3; D gene unclear. The length of the CDR3 is 14 residues. V shed 2 bases and J shed 0 bases, with 6 bases lying between them. Germline CDR1 is SGHRS and CDR2 is YFSETQ. CDR3 sequence: CASSLESSGNTIYF. The CDR3 DNA is TGCGCCAGCAGCTTAGAGAGCTCTGGAAACACCATATATTTT.

The chain combines TRBV6-2 or TRBV6-3 with TRBJ2-3, with 11 bases identical to TRBD2. The germline V gene has CDR1 MNHEY and CDR2 SVGEGT. This CDR3 region has 17 residues. V lost 2 bases to trimming and J lost 5 bases; unmatched junction nucleotides: 9. The CDR3 bases are TGTGCCAGCAGTTACCCTATAGCGGGGGGGCAGGAAGATACGCAGTATTTT. Protein: CASSYPIAGGQEDTQYF.

This clone was seen a single time. The chain uses TRBV5-1 and TRBJ2-3; TRBD2 matches at 9 bases. The CDR3 is 18 amino acids. Germline V gene lookup returns CDR1 SGHRS and CDR2 YFSETQ. V lost 3 bases, J lost 1 base, and 12 bases stayed unmatched. CDR3 bases: TGCGCCAGCAGCTCGAAGGCTATGGGCGGGGGGGGCACAGATACGCAGTATTTT. Its protein is CASSSKAMGGGGTDTQYF.

This rearrangement joins TRBV6-5 to TRBJ2-7; 7 positions agree with TRBD1. CDR3 length: 13 amino acids. V trimming: 6 bases; J trimming: 2 bases; junction bases outside the gene matches: 4. Germline V gene lookup returns CDR1 MNHEY and CDR2 SVGAGI. The chain's CDR3 is CASRTGLAYEQYF. CDR3 DNA sequence: TGTGCCAGCAGGACAGGGTTAGCCTACGAGCAGTACTTC.

CDR3 sequence reads: CASSERSGNQPQHF. In nucleotides, the CDR3 is TGTGCCAGCAGTGAAAGGTCGGGAAATCAGCCCCAGCATTTT. V usage is TRBV2 and J usage is TRBJ1-5; D remains ambiguous. The V gene lost 2 bases and the J gene lost 4 bases, with 9 bases spanning the gap. Germline V CDR1 and CDR2: SNHLY, FYNNEI. The CDR3 covers 14 residues.

This clone was detected ten times or more. The genes are TRBV19 and TRBJ1-4, with D unresolved. Germline V gives CDR1 LNHDA, CDR2 SQIVND (reference sequence). The CDR3 is 13 residues long. Trimming stripped 6 bases from V and 7 bases from J, with 12 bases between. The CDR3 loop reads CASSNRRGEKLFF. The CDR3 nucleotides are TGTGCCAGTAGCAACCGGCGGGGTGAAAAACTGTTTTTT.

The chain is built from TRBV11-2 and TRBJ2-5, with TRBD2 matching over 8 bases. V was pared by 3 bases and J by 1 base, with 7 bases of the junction left unmatched. The CDR3 sequence is 16 residues long. Germline V CDR1 and CDR2: SGHAT, FQNNGV. Written as DNA, the CDR3 is TGTGCCAGCAGCTTGAACCCCGGGGGGGCCCAAGAGACCCAGTACTTC. Protein product: CASSLNPGGAQETQYF. The whole variable domain, remainder taken from reference TRBV11-2 and TRBJ2-5, is EAGVAQSPRYKIIEKRQSVAFWCNPISGHATLYWYQQILGQGPKLLIQFQNNGVVDDSQLPKDRFSAERLKGVDSTLKIQPAKLEDSAVYLCASSLNPGGAQETQYFGPGTRLLVL.

V usage is TRBV29-1 and J usage is TRBJ1-5; TRBD1 matches 11 bases. CDR1 and CDR2 (germline): SQVTM, ANQGSEA. With 6 bases clipped from V and 5 bases from J, the junction kept 3 bases outside the gene matches. This CDR3 spans 13 amino acids. The CDR3 DNA is TGCAGCGTCGGGACAGGGGGAGATCAGCCCCAGCATTTT. This codes for CSVGTGGDQPQHF.

This chain links TRBV10-3 with TRBJ2-3; tentative D call: TRBD2 (6 bases). The CDR3 totals 14 residues. Between the trimmed V and J ends, which lost 5 bases and 2 bases, there was a span of 11 bases. Germline CDR1 reads ENHRY; CDR2 reads SYGVKD. The CDR3, as DNA: TGTGCCATCAGTCGGGACTCCTCCACAGATACGCAGTATTTT. Its translation: CAISRDSSTDTQYF.

This chain uses TRBV2 with TRBJ1-2, with D unclear. Trimming left V 4 bases short and J 5 bases short, with 14 bases between. The CDR3 spans 14 residues. The germline CDR1 and CDR2 sequences are SNHLY and FYNNEI. The CDR3 DNA is TGTGCCAGCAGTGCGATAGAGGGATCTTATGGCTACACCTTC. Translated: CASSAIEGSYGYTF.

CDR3 coding DNA: TGTGCCTGGGTGGGACACCTGAACACTGAAGCTTTCTTT. This encodes CAWVGHLNTEAFF. The chain joins TRBV30 to TRBJ1-1, with D possibly matching TRBD1 (6 bases). V gave up 5 bases and J gave up 0 bases, with 10 bases separating them. Germline V gene lookup returns CDR1 GTSNPN and CDR2 SVGIG (reference sequence). The CDR3 totals 13 residues.

V is TRBV2 and J is TRBJ1-2; D remains unclear. The CDR3 spans 11 residues. Trimming stripped 8 bases from V and 3 bases from J, with 7 bases between. The germline V gene encodes CDR1 SNHLY and CDR2 FYNNEI. The CDR3 DNA reads as TGTGCCAGCGCCCGGGACTATGGCTACACCTTC. Translation: CASARDYGYTF.

Note on this clone: The sample contains more than one DNA sequence encoding this CDR3. The V gene is TRBV6-5, the J gene TRBJ1-2; 7 positions match TRBD1. Germline V gene lookup returns CDR1 MNHEY and CDR2 SVGAGI. The length of the CDR3 is 14 residues. With 0 bases clipped from V and 5 bases from J, the junction kept 3 bases outside the gene matches. The CDR3 coding sequence is TGTGCCAGCAGTTACTCAAGGACAGGATATGGCTACACCTTC. Its translation is CASSYSRTGYGYTF.

J is TRBJ1-2 and V is TRBV15; D is ambiguous. Germline V CDR1 and CDR2: LNHNV, YYDKDF (reference sequence). The CDR3 contains 14 residues. Trimming shortened V by 0 bases and J by 3 bases, and 8 bases separated the two germline ends. CDR3 amino acids: CATSRDGIDYGYTF. The CDR3, as DNA: TGTGCCACCAGCAGAGACGGGATTGACTATGGCTACACCTTC.

This chain connects TRBV13 to TRBJ2-7; 10 bases agree with TRBD2. The V gene end was trimmed by 3 bases and the J gene end by 1 base; junction bases not matched to a gene: 0. The CDR3 totals 14 residues. Germline CDR1 and CDR2: PRHDT and FYEKMQ (reference sequence). DNA of the CDR3: TGTGCCAGCAGCTTTAGCGGGGGGTCCTACGAGCAGTACTTC. It translates to CASSFSGGSYEQYF.